These 28 T cell receptor beta chains were sequenced from one sample in a study of T cell repertoires in cytomegalovirus infection (dated by TCRdb to between 2018 and 2020). Sequencer: Illumina HiSeq 1500. TCRdb cleaned the public reads at Q25 with fastp, built clones with MiXCR and kept in-frame beta chains. Every entry covers one CDR3 protein and lists the most common genes and DNA from its rows. For this sample there are more than 150,000 distinct CDR3 sequences; roughly a fifth appear just once. In total, the top ten clones hold 2.5% to 3% of the sample. Specimen: PBMCs. Receptors originate from a human donor in good health (CMV status not recorded). Some clones in this sample may be carry-over from other donors' samples.

The chain is built from TRBV10-3 and TRBJ1-1, with a tentative D call TRBD1 (6 bases). The CDR3 runs 14 residues. CDR1 is ENHRY, CDR2 SYGVKD, per germline. Trimming removed 7 bases at V and 8 bases at J, with 20 bases between. The CDR3 reads CAIKNNRVLEEAFF. CDR3 sequence (DNA): TGTGCCATCAAAAACAACAGGGTTCTAGAGGAAGCTTTCTTT.

The chain carries TRBV29-1 and TRBJ2-7, with 7 positions matching TRBD2. The CDR3 totals 13 residues. Looked up from germline, CDR1 is SQVTM and CDR2 is ANQGSEA. This CDR3 reads CSGLAGDSYEQYF. CDR3 in DNA: TGCAGTGGGCTGGCGGGAGACTCCTACGAGCAGTACTTC.

V gene TRBV6-1 combines with J gene TRBJ2-3; D is perhaps TRBD1 (5 bases). There are 15 residues in the CDR3. Trimming cost V 4 bases and J 1 base, with 12 bases left between them. Germline-derived CDR1 and CDR2 are MNHNS and SASEGT. CDR3 DNA: TGTGCCAGCAGTGCTAGGACACTGCGCACAGATACGCAGTATTTT. It translates to CASSARTLRTDTQYF.

V usage is TRBV5-6 and J usage is TRBJ2-1; TRBD2 matches 9 bases. Germline CDR1 reads SGHDT; CDR2 reads YYEEEE. This CDR3 is built from 21 residues. Trimming removed 4 bases from V and 4 bases from J; junction bases left unmatched: 24. The CDR3, as DNA: TGTGCCAGCAGCATACCGTCGACAGGGTGGGGTAGCGGGGGACTGTACAATGAGCAGTTCTTC. This sequence encodes CASSIPSTGWGSGGLYNEQFF.

This clonotype turned up a few times. The chain is built from TRBV29-1 and TRBJ1-6; D gene ambiguous. The length of the CDR3 is 13 residues. The V end was cut by 0 bases, the J end by 9 bases, with 9 bases between. CDR1 is SQVTM, CDR2 ANQGSEA, per germline. As DNA, the CDR3 is TGCAGCGTTGAAGATAGTCCAGGTTCACCCCTCCACTTT. Protein product: CSVEDSPGSPLHF.

The chain recombines TRBV20-1 with TRBJ1-1; possible D gene TRBD1, 6 bases. Looked up from germline, CDR1 is DFQATT and CDR2 is SNEGSKA (reference sequence). The CDR3 is 13 residues long. V lost 5 bases and J lost 11, with 21 bases in between. The CDR3 loop is CSAWRTAGLEAFF. The DNA for the CDR3 is TGCAGTGCTTGGAGGACAGCCGGCTTAGAGGCTTTCTTT.

This clonotype was found a few times. V is TRBV5-1 and J is TRBJ2-7; a weak D match, TRBD2 (6 bases). The CDR3 is made up of 14 amino acids. CDR1 and CDR2 from the germline V gene are SGHRS and YFSETQ. Deletions cut 4 bases from V and 3 bases from J, with 14 bases between. Here the CDR3 reads CASSGGIPLYEQYF. The CDR3 DNA reads as TGCGCCAGCAGCGGAGGGATACCCCTCTACGAGCAGTACTTC.

This clonotype was counted only a few times. In nucleotides, the CDR3 is TGTGCCAGCAGCCCACCCCTGGTGGCCTCCTATGGCTACACCTTC. Amino acids: CASSPPLVASYGYTF. The chain uses TRBV7-2 and TRBJ1-2; D gene uncertain. Germline CDR1 SGHTA, CDR2 FQGNSA. The CDR3 is 15 residues long. The V gene lost 5 bases and the J gene lost 4 bases, with 17 bases spanning the gap.

This clonotype turned up a few times. The rearrangement uses TRBV5-1 and TRBJ2-7, with D tentatively TRBD2 (5 bases). From germline, CDR1 is SGHRS and CDR2 YFSETQ. V shed 7 bases and J shed 3 bases, with 17 bases lying between them. This CDR3 spans 14 amino acids. The CDR3 is CASYTGNTGYEQYF. The CDR3, as DNA: TGCGCCAGCTACACGGGAAACACCGGCTACGAGCAGTACTTC.

The chain links TRBV4-1 to TRBJ2-5; TRBD2 matches at 8 bases. Germline values: CDR1 MGHRA, CDR2 YSYEKL. V shed 3 bases and J 3 bases; nucleotides not matched to a gene: 6. The CDR3 length is 15 residues. The CDR3 spells CASSHEAGEKETQYF. CDR3 bases: TGCGCCAGCAGCCACGAAGCGGGGGAGAAAGAGACCCAGTACTTC.

The chain employs TRBV20-1 and TRBJ2-7; 7 nucleotides match TRBD2. The ends lost 3 bases at V and 2 bases at J; junction bases unmatched: 7. Germline V CDR1 and CDR2: DFQATT, SNEGSKA (reference sequence). The CDR3 length is 14 residues. The CDR3 spells CSARSGLGPYEQYF. The DNA of the CDR3 is TGCAGTGCTAGGAGTGGACTAGGCCCCTACGAGCAGTACTTC.

Ten or more counts support this clonotype. The rearrangement links TRBV7-9 to TRBJ1-2, with D maybe TRBD1 (5 bases). Germline V CDR1 and CDR2: SEHNR, FQNEAQ (reference sequence). The CDR3 is 14 amino acids. The ends were cut back, 4 bases at V and 2 bases at J, with 11 bases in the middle. The CDR3 nucleotides are TGTGCCAGCAGCTCAGGGACGGGAAACTATGGCTACACCTTC. Encoded protein: CASSSGTGNYGYTF.

The chain combines TRBV20-1 with TRBJ1-2; D uncertain. From germline, CDR1 is DFQATT and CDR2 SNEGSKA (reference sequence). The germline V and J ends were trimmed by 3 bases and 0 bases, with 5 bases remaining between them. The CDR3 covers 12 residues. Here the CDR3 DNA reads TGCAGTGCTAGGGCTCCTAACTATGGCTACACCTTC. It is translated as CSARAPNYGYTF.

The chain carries TRBV12-3 or TRBV12-4 and TRBJ1-2; D perhaps matches TRBD1 (6 bases). The CDR3 contains 14 residues. Trimming took 6 bases from V and 5 from J, leaving 16 bases between them. DNA for the CDR3: TGTGCCAGCAGCAGAGGGGGGGGGGCATATGGCTACACCTTC. It yields the protein CASSRGGGAYGYTF.

This chain connects TRBV20-1 to TRBJ1-5; D might be TRBD1 (6 bases). Germline CDR1 DFQATT, CDR2 SNEGSKA (reference sequence). The CDR3 consists of 14 residues. V dropped 3 bases and J dropped 5 bases, with 14 bases sitting between them. In DNA form, the CDR3 reads TGCAGTGCTAGTACCAGGGGAATTCATCAGCCCCAGCATTTT. Protein: CSASTRGIHQPQHF.

This clonotype was recorded a few times. V is TRBV28 and J is TRBJ2-7; a possible D gene is TRBD2 (5 bases). Germline assignment: CDR1 MDHEN and CDR2 SYDVKM. Trimming cost V 2 bases and J 0 bases, with 11 bases left between them. There are 15 residues in the CDR3. The DNA of the CDR3 is TGTGCCAGCAGTTTAGAGAGGGCCCCCTCCTACGAGCAGTACTTC. Encoded protein: CASSLERAPSYEQYF.

This clonotype showed up many times. The CDR3 DNA is TGTGCCAGCAGTACCCCGGGACAGGGAAACCACGAGCAGTACTTC. Translated, it gives CASSTPGQGNHEQYF. V and J are TRBV12-3 or TRBV12-4 and TRBJ2-7, with TRBD1 identical over 9 bases. This CDR3 spans 15 amino acids. Trimming cost V 5 bases and J 5 bases; bases outside gene matches: 10.

In this sample, this clonotype turned up a few times. V gene TRBV19 combines with J gene TRBJ2-7; unclear D gene. The germline gives CDR1 LNHDA, CDR2 SQIVND (reference sequence). This CDR3 has 15 residues. Trimming removed 4 bases from V and 7 bases from J, with 20 bases in between. The CDR3 loop reads CASSSTGSIVGEQYF. The CDR3, as DNA: TGTGCCAGTAGTAGCACGGGCTCCATCGTGGGGGAGCAGTACTTC.

This clonotype has just a few counts. The V call is TRBV4-1, the J call TRBJ2-1; D is unclear. The ends were cut back, 3 bases at V and 7 bases at J, with 10 bases in the middle. Germline V gene sequence: CDR1 MGHRA, CDR2 YSYEKL. CDR3 length: 13 amino acids. The CDR3 loop reads CASSQPLTNEQFF. The DNA of the CDR3 is TGCGCCAGCAGCCAGCCCCTGACAAATGAGCAGTTCTTC.

This clonotype was counted only a few times. The chain has TRBV6-2 or TRBV6-3 and TRBJ1-1, with 7 bases lining up with TRBD1. V lost 4 bases to trimming and J lost 4 bases; unmatched junction nucleotides: 12. The germline V gene encodes CDR1 MNHEY and CDR2 SVGEGT. This CDR3 region has 16 residues. The CDR3, as DNA: TGTGCCAGCAGTTTCCGCTCGACAGGGTCCGGCACTGAAGCTTTCTTT. This encodes CASSFRSTGSGTEAFF.

The J gene is TRBJ2-7, the V gene TRBV28, with 7 positions matching TRBD1. V was clipped by 5 bases and J by 10 bases; unmatched bases: 11. Germline V gene data show CDR1 as MDHEN and CDR2 as SYDVKM. This CDR3 has 13 residues. As DNA, the CDR3 is TGTGCCAGCAGTCCCGACAGGGTGAGGTCCCAGTACTTC. The encoded protein is CASSPDRVRSQYF.

This clonotype was detected only a few times. V gene TRBV7-2 combines with J gene TRBJ1-3; D unclear. CDR1 SGHTA and CDR2 FQGNSA come from the germline V gene. The CDR3 length is 16 residues. V was clipped by 3 bases and J by 2 bases, with 14 bases between them. The CDR3 sequence is CASSFGLRGAGNTIYF. In DNA form, the CDR3 reads TGTGCCAGCAGCTTTGGGTTACGAGGAGCTGGAAACACCATATATTTT.

This clonotype has more than one count but fewer than ten. The chain carries TRBV25-1 and TRBJ2-2, with 7 bases that match TRBD2. Trimming at V came to 2 bases and at J to 4 bases, leaving 10 bases not matched to a gene. Germline V lookup: CDR1 MGHDK, CDR2 SYGVNS. This CDR3 has 17 residues. The CDR3 reads CASSEPGVREGTGELFF. CDR3 DNA sequence: TGTGCCAGCAGTGAACCGGGAGTGAGGGAGGGCACCGGGGAGCTGTTTTTT.

This clonotype was recorded many times. The rearrangement joins TRBV7-6 to TRBJ2-2; 9 bases line up with TRBD1. V lost 4 bases, J lost 8 bases, and 8 bases stayed unmatched. Germline V gene sequence: CDR1 SGHVS, CDR2 FNYEAQ. This CDR3 contains 15 residues. In nucleotides, the CDR3 is TGTGCCAGCAGCTCCGGGACAGGGCGACGGGGGGAGCTGTTTTTT. The encoded protein is CASSSGTGRRGELFF.

The chain couples TRBV18 to TRBJ1-1; possible D gene TRBD1, 5 bases. There are 14 residues in the CDR3. V lost 5 bases and J 1 base, leaving 11 bases between the germline ends. From germline, CDR1 is KGHSH and CDR2 LQKENI. CDR3 residues: CASSAGGTNTEAFF. The DNA for the CDR3 is TGTGCCAGCTCAGCGGGGGGGACGAACACTGAAGCTTTCTTT.

This clonotype was seen at least ten times. The DNA of the CDR3 is TGTGCCAGCAGCATTCAGGGGGCCGGCATTCAGTACTTC. Translating gives CASSIQGAGIQYF. The genes are TRBV7-8 and TRBJ2-4, with 8 bases fitting TRBD1. With 5 bases clipped from V and 9 bases from J, the junction kept 6 bases outside the gene matches. Germline V gene sequence: CDR1 SGHVS, CDR2 FQNEAQ. This CDR3 region has 13 residues.

This clonotype came up a few times. The chain recombines TRBV28 with TRBJ2-1, with D perhaps matching TRBD1 or TRBD2 (6 bases each). The CDR3 is 17 residues long. CDR1 and CDR2 (germline): MDHEN, SYDVKM. V lost 6 bases and J 7 bases, leaving 25 bases between the germline ends. CDR3 nucleotides: TGTGCCAGCAGCCTATGGGGAGGACAAGGGGGTGGGAATGAGCAGTTCTTC. Its protein is CASSLWGGQGGGNEQFF.

This clonotype appeared a few times. The V and J genes are TRBV2 and TRBJ2-3; the match to TRBD1 covers 7 bases. Germline assignment: CDR1 SNHLY and CDR2 FYNNEI. The CDR3 is 14 amino acids. The V gene end was trimmed by 7 bases and the J gene end by 3 bases; junction bases not matched to a gene: 7. The CDR3 spells CASNPGQRTDTQYF. CDR3 bases: TGTGCCAGCAACCCGGGACAGAGAACAGATACGCAGTATTTT.